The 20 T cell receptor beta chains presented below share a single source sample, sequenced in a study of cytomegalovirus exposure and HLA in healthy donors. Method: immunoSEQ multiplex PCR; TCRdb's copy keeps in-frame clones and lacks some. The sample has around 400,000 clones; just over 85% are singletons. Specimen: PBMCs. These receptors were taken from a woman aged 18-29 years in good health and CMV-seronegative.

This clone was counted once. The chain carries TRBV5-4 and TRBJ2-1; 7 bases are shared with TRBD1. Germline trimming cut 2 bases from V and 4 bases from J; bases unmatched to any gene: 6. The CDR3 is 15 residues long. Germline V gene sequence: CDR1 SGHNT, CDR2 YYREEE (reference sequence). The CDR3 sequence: CASSLTGVSYNEQFF. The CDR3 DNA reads TGTGCCAGCAGCTTAACAGGGGTGTCTTACAATGAGCAGTTCTTC.

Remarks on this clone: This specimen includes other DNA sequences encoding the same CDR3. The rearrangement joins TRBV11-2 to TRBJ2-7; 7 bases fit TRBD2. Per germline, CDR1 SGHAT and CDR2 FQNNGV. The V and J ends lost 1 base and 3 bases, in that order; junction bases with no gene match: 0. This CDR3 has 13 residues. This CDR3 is CASSLGGSYEQYF. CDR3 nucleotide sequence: TGTGCCAGCAGCTTAGGCGGGAGCTACGAGCAGTACTTC.

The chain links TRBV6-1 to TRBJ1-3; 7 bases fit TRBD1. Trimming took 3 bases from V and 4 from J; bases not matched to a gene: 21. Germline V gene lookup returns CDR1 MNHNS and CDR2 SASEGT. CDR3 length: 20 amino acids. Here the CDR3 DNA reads TGTGCCAGCAGTGACGGCGACAGCTTTGGGGGTATAGGGGGCGGAAACACCATATATTTT. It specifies CASSDGDSFGGIGGGNTIYF.

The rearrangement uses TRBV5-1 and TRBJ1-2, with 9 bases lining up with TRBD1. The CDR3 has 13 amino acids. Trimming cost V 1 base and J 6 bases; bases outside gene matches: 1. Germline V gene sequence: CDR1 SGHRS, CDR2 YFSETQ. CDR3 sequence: CASSLWTGDGYTF. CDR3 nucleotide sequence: TGCGCCAGCAGCTTGTGGACAGGGGATGGCTACACCTTC.

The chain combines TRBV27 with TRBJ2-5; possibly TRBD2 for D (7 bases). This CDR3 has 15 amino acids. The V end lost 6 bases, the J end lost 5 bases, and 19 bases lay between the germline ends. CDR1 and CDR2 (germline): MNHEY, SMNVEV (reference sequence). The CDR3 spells CASSLGGGGGETQYF. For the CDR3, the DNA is TGTGCCAGCAGCCTCGGGGGCGGGGGAGGCGAGACCCAGTACTTC.

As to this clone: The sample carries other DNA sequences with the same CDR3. CDR3 DNA sequence: TGTGCCAGCAGCTTGGGCGACTACGAGCAGTACTTC. Translation: CASSLGDYEQYF. The chain is built from TRBV5-6 and TRBJ2-7; D uncertain. Germline CDR1 and CDR2: SGHDT and YYEEEE. The CDR3 extends over 12 amino acids. Deletions cut 0 bases from V and 3 bases from J, with 4 bases between.

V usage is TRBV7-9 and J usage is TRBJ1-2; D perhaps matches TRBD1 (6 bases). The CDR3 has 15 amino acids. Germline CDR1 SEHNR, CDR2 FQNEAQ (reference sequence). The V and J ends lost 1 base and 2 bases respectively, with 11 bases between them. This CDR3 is CASSLGQGRNYGYTF. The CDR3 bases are TGTGCCAGCAGCTTAGGGCAGGGGCGAAACTATGGCTACACCTTC.

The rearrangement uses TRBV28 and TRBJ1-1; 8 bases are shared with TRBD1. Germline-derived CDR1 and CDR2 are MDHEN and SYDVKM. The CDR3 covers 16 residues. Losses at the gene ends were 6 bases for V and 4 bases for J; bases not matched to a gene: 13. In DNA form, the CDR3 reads TGTGCCAGCAGCGCCCCGGGACAGGATTTTTCCACTGAAGCTTTCTTT. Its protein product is CASSAPGQDFSTEAFF.

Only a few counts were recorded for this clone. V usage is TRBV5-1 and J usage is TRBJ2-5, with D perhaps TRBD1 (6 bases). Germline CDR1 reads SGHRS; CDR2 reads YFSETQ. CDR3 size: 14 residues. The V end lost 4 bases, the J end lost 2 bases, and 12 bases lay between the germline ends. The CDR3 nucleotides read TGCGCCAGCAGCCCCTACACAGGGCAAGAGACCCAGTACTTC. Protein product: CASSPYTGQETQYF. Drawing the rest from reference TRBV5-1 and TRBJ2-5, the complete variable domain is KAGVTQTPRYLIKTRGQQVTLSCSPISGHRSVSWYQQTPGQGLQFLFEYFSETQRNKGNFPGRFSGRQFSNSRSEMNVSTLELGDSALYLCASSPYTGQETQYFGPGTRLLVL.

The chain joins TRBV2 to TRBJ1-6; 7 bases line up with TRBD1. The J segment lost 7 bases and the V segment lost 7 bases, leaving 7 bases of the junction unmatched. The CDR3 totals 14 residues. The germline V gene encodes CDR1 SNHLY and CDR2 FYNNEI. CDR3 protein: CASNYRQGNSPLHF. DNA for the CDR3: TGTGCCAGCAACTATAGACAGGGAAATTCACCCCTCCACTTT.

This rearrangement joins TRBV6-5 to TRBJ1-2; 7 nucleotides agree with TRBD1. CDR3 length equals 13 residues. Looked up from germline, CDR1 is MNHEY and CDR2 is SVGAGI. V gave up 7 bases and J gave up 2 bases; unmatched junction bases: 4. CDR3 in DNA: TGTGCCAGCACCCCGACAGGGAACTATGGCTACACCTTC. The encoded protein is CASTPTGNYGYTF.

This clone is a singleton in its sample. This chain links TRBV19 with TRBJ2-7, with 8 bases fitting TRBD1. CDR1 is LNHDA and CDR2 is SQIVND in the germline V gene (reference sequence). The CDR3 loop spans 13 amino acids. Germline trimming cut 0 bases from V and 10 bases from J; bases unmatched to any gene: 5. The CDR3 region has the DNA TGTGCCAGTAGTATAGAAAGACAGGGGAACCAGTACTTC. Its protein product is CASSIERQGNQYF.

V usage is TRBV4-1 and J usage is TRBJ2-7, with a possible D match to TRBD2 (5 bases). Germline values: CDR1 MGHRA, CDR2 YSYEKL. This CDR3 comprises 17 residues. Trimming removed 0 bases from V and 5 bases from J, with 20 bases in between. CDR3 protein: CASSQDGRAYGVDEQYF. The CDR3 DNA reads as TGCGCCAGCAGCCAAGATGGGCGGGCTTACGGGGTCGACGAGCAGTACTTC.

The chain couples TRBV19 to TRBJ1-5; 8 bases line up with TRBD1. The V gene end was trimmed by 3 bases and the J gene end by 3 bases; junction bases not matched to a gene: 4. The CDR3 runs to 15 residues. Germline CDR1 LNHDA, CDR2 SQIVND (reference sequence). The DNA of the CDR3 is TGTGCCAGTAGTATGGGGACAGGAATCAATCAGCCCCAGCATTTT. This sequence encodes CASSMGTGINQPQHF.

The CDR3 DNA sequence: TGCAGCGTTGAGGGGCAGGGCGGCTCTGGGGCCAACGTCCTGACTTTC. Protein: CSVEGQGGSGANVLTF. The chain joins TRBV29-1 to TRBJ2-6, with D perhaps matching TRBD1 (5 bases). V dropped 3 bases and J dropped 0 bases, with 12 bases sitting between them. This CDR3 has 16 amino acids. CDR1 and CDR2 from the germline V gene are SQVTM and ANQGSEA.

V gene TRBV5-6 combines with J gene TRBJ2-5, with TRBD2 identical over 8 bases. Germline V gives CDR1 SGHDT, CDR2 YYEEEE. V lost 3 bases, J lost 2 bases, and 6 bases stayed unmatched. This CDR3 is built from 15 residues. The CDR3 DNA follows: TGTGCCAGCAGCTACCAGCGGGGGAGGCAAGAGACCCAGTACTTC. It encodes CASSYQRGRQETQYF.

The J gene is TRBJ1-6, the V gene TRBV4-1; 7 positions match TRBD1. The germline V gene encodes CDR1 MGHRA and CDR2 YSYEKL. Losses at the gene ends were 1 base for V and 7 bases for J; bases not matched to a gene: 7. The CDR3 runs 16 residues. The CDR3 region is CASSQGFGQANSPLHF. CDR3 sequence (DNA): TGCGCCAGCAGCCAAGGGTTCGGACAGGCCAATTCACCCCTCCACTTT.

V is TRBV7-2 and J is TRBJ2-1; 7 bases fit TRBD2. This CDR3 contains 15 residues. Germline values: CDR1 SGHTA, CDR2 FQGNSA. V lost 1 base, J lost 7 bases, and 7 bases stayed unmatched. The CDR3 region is CASSLDRTRGNEQFF. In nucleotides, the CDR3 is TGTGCCAGCAGCTTAGACAGGACTAGGGGAAATGAGCAGTTCTTC.

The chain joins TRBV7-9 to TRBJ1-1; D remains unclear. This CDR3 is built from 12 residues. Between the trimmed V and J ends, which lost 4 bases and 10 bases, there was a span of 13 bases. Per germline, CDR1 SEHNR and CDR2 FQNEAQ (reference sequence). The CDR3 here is CASSSWASGAFF. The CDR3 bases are TGTGCCAGCAGCTCCTGGGCCTCTGGAGCTTTCTTT. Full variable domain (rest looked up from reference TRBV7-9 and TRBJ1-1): DTGVSQNPRHKITKRGQNVTFRCDPISEHNRLYWYRQTLGQGPEFLTYFQNEAQLEKSRLLSDRFSAERPKGSFSTLEIQRTEQGDSAMYLCASSSWASGAFFGQGTRLTVV.

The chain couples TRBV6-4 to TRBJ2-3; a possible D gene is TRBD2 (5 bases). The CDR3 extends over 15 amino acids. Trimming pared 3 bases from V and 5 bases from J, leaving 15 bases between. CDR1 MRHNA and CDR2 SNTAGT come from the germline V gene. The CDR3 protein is CASSDGGLPGDTQYF. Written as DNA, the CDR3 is TGTGCCAGCAGTGATGGTGGACTTCCGGGAGATACGCAGTATTTT.